This passage covers 29 T cell receptor beta chains from one sample sequenced in a study of blood T cell repertoires in COVID-19. Some clones are missing from TCRdb's copy, which holds only in-frame ones; the method was immunoSEQ multiplex PCR. The repertoire holds some 200,000 clones, with about 85% as singletons. Sequenced sample: peripheral blood. Source of these receptors: a man aged 60-69 years with COVID-19, enrolled during active disease.

This clone was detected only once. The chain has TRBV6-2 or TRBV6-3 and TRBJ1-5; 12 positions agree with TRBD1. V lost 6 bases, J lost 6 bases, and 3 bases stayed unmatched. The CDR3 is made up of 14 amino acids. Germline CDR1 reads MNHEY; CDR2 reads SVGEGT. In nucleotides, the CDR3 is TGTGCCAGCAGCCGGGGACAGGGGGCTCAGCCCCAGCATTTT. Amino acid sequence: CASSRGQGAQPQHF.

The chain carries TRBV10-1 and TRBJ2-2, with a weak D call TRBD1 (6 bases). The length of the CDR3 is 17 residues. The V gene lost 3 bases and the J gene lost 5 bases, with 19 bases spanning the gap. Germline V gene data show CDR1 as WNHNN and CDR2 as SYGVQD (reference sequence). The CDR3 nucleotides read TGCGCCAGCAGTGACACAGGGACCCAGGGGCGTACCGGGGAGCTGTTTTTT. It encodes CASSDTGTQGRTGELFF.

The J gene is TRBJ2-3, the V gene TRBV6-2 or TRBV6-3, with 9 bases that match TRBD2. V was pared by 11 bases and J by 3 bases, with 15 bases of the junction left unmatched. The germline gives CDR1 MNHEY, CDR2 SVGEGT. The CDR3 contains 16 residues. Here the CDR3 DNA reads TGTGCCGGGAGCCGGGCTAGCGGGATGTTAACAGATACGCAGTATTTT. This sequence encodes CAGSRASGMLTDTQYF.

This chain uses TRBV19 with TRBJ2-7, with D possibly being TRBD1 (5 bases). This CDR3 has 13 amino acids. Germline V lookup: CDR1 LNHDA, CDR2 SQIVND (reference sequence). V lost 2 bases to trimming and J lost 3 bases, with 8 bases between them. This chain's CDR3 is CASSISGFYEQYF. CDR3 nucleotides: TGTGCCAGTAGTATATCAGGGTTCTACGAGCAGTACTTC.

In this sample, this clone turned up once. This sequence joins TRBV9 and TRBJ1-4; D is unresolved. Germline V CDR1 and CDR2: SGDLS, YYNGEE. Trimming took 0 bases from V and 0 from J, leaving 9 bases between them. The CDR3 is 16 amino acids. For the CDR3, the DNA is TGTGCCAGCAGCGTAGCACTGTTTGCAACTAATGAAAAACTGTTTTTT. This sequence encodes CASSVALFATNEKLFF.

This clone was found once. This sequence joins TRBV3-1 (or the pseudogene TRBV3-2) and TRBJ2-1, with D possibly matching TRBD1 (7 bases). V lost 7 bases to trimming and J lost 4 bases, with 14 bases between them. Germline V lookup: CDR1 LGHDT, CDR2 YNNKEL (reference sequence). CDR3 length: 14 amino acids. The CDR3 sequence is CASTQGGGYNEQFF. CDR3 in DNA: TGTGCCAGCACCCAGGGGGGAGGTTACAATGAGCAGTTCTTC.

The genes are TRBV13 and TRBJ1-4; 10 bases are a match to TRBD1. This CDR3 region has 15 residues. CDR1 PRHDT and CDR2 FYEKMQ come from the germline V gene (reference sequence). With V trimmed by 5 bases and J by 8 bases, 8 bases remained unmatched. DNA of the CDR3: TGTGCCAGCAGCCCCCTCGGACAGGGGGGCGAAAAACTGTTTTTT. Translated, it gives CASSPLGQGGEKLFF.

The chain recombines TRBV5-1 with TRBJ1-1, with 7 nucleotides matching TRBD1. V gave up 0 bases and J gave up 5 bases; unmatched junction bases: 7. This CDR3 contains 15 residues. In germline, CDR1 is SGHRS, CDR2 YFSETQ. The CDR3 sequence is CASSLVTGEGTEAFF. As DNA, the CDR3 is TGCGCCAGCAGCTTGGTAACAGGGGAAGGAACTGAAGCTTTCTTT. The variable domain in full, completed from reference TRBV5-1 and TRBJ1-1, reads KAGVTQTPRYLIKTRGQQVTLSCSPISGHRSVSWYQQTPGQGLQFLFEYFSETQRNKGNFPGRFSGRQFSNSRSEMNVSTLELGDSALYLCASSLVTGEGTEAFFGQGTRLTVV.

The chain employs TRBV14 and TRBJ2-7, with 8 bases fitting TRBD2. The length of the CDR3 is 15 residues. Germline trimming cut 8 bases from V and 6 bases from J; bases unmatched to any gene: 15. In germline, CDR1 is SGHDN, CDR2 FVKESK. CDR3 DNA sequence: TGTGCCAGCGCTGGGGACGGGAGGGCTATCGGCGAGCAGTACTTC. Translating gives CASAGDGRAIGEQYF.

This rearrangement joins TRBV27 to TRBJ1-5; no definite D call. Looked up from germline, CDR1 is MNHEY and CDR2 is SMNVEV (reference sequence). Trimming removed 4 bases at V and 4 bases at J, with 5 bases between. This CDR3 is 12 amino acids long. CDR3 nucleotide sequence: TGTGCCAGCAGTTCGAGGAATCAGCCCCAGCATTTT. This translates into CASSSRNQPQHF.

V is TRBV27 and J is TRBJ2-7; possible D gene TRBD2, 5 bases. CDR1 and CDR2 from the germline V gene are MNHEY and SMNVEV (reference sequence). Trimming removed 6 bases at V and 1 base at J, with 16 bases between. This CDR3 is built from 15 residues. The CDR3 reads CASSPPQRRSYEQYF. In DNA, the CDR3 is TGTGCCAGCAGCCCCCCTCAGCGGCGATCCTACGAGCAGTACTTC.

The gene calls are TRBV2 and TRBJ1-1; 7 bases line up with TRBD1. The trim removed 7 bases at V and 8 bases at J, leaving 7 bases unmatched. The CDR3 runs 12 residues. CDR1 SNHLY and CDR2 FYNNEI come from the germline V gene. The CDR3 nucleotides are TGTGCCAGCATTCGAGACAGGGCAGAAGCTTTCTTT. Its protein product is CASIRDRAEAFF.

The chain joins TRBV6-5 to TRBJ1-2; perhaps TRBD1 as D (6 bases). The germline CDR1 and CDR2 sequences are MNHEY and SVGAGI. V was cut by 6 bases and J by 6 bases, with 14 bases left in between. This CDR3 has 13 amino acids. CDR3 residues: CASRSGVLDGYTF. The CDR3 coding sequence is TGTGCCAGCAGATCAGGGGTTCTGGATGGCTACACCTTC.

Notes on this clone: The sample contains more than one DNA sequence encoding this CDR3. CDR3 nucleotide sequence: TGTGCCAGCAGCTTGGACAGGTTGAACACTGAAGCTTTCTTT. Encoded protein: CASSLDRLNTEAFF. The rearrangement links TRBV11-2 to TRBJ1-1, with 7 bases lining up with TRBD1. Germline assignment: CDR1 SGHAT and CDR2 FQNNGV. The length of the CDR3 is 14 residues. Losses at the gene ends were 3 bases for V and 0 bases for J; bases not matched to a gene: 1.

This clone was counted once. This chain links TRBV11-2 with TRBJ2-3, with a weak D call TRBD2 (6 bases). This CDR3 region has 15 residues. Germline CDR1 reads SGHAT; CDR2 reads FQNNGV. V lost 2 bases and J 4 bases, leaving 13 bases between the germline ends. CDR3 nucleotides: TGTGCCAGCAGCTTATCGGGAGCTTACCCAGATACGCAGTATTTT. It is translated as CASSLSGAYPDTQYF.

The chain links TRBV11-2 to TRBJ1-2, with 8 bases aligning to TRBD1. J was trimmed by 6 bases and V by 5 bases; bases with no gene match: 5. The CDR3 has 13 residues. The V gene's germline CDR1 is SGHAT and CDR2 FQNNGV. This CDR3 is CASSLNRGNGYTF. In DNA form, the CDR3 reads TGTGCCAGCAGCCTGAACAGGGGGAATGGCTACACCTTC.

This clone is a singleton in its sample. This sequence joins TRBV6-1 and TRBJ1-1; D is unclear. This CDR3 is built from 14 residues. Germline V gene data show CDR1 as MNHNS and CDR2 as SASEGT. V dropped 0 bases and J dropped 1 base, with 6 bases sitting between them. This chain's CDR3 is CASSEAQPNTEAFF. The CDR3 DNA sequence: TGTGCCAGCAGTGAAGCACAACCGAACACTGAAGCTTTCTTT.

V usage is TRBV18 and J usage is TRBJ2-1; D remains ambiguous. Germline V lookup: CDR1 KGHSH, CDR2 LQKENI. V lost 1 base, J lost 5 bases, and 6 bases lay in between. The CDR3 has 13 residues. The CDR3 sequence: CASSPLRNNEQFF. For the CDR3, the DNA is TGTGCCAGCTCACCACTCAGGAACAATGAGCAGTTCTTC.

J is TRBJ1-5 and V is TRBV3-1 (or the pseudogene TRBV3-2), with 9 nucleotides matching TRBD1. CDR3 size: 15 residues. With V trimmed by 3 bases and J by 6 bases, 6 bases remained unmatched. Looked up from germline, CDR1 is LGHDT and CDR2 is YNNKEL (reference sequence). CDR3 DNA: TGTGCCAGCAGCCAGGGGACAGGGAGGTCTCAGCCCCAGCATTTT. Its translation is CASSQGTGRSQPQHF.

The chain combines TRBV5-4 with TRBJ1-1; 8 bases fit TRBD1. The CDR3 has 17 amino acids. J lost 2 bases, V lost 0 bases, and 9 bases had no gene match. Germline CDR1 is SGHNT and CDR2 is YYREEE (reference sequence). For the CDR3, the DNA is TGTGCCAGCAGCTTGGAATCGTGGACAGGGAAAAACACTGAAGCTTTCTTT. This gives the protein CASSLESWTGKNTEAFF.

This clone appeared a few times. V and J are TRBV30 and TRBJ1-2, with D possibly being TRBD1 (6 bases). The CDR3 extends over 13 amino acids. V shed 8 bases and J shed 9 bases, with 22 bases lying between them. Looked up from germline, CDR1 is GTSNPN and CDR2 is SVGIG (reference sequence). The CDR3 nucleotides read TGTGCCCGCTTTACGGGGGGCCCACGGAGCTACACCTTC. It is translated as CARFTGGPRSYTF. Full variable domain (rest looked up from reference TRBV30 and TRBJ1-2): SQTIHQWPATLVQPVGSPLSLECTVEGTSNPNLYWYRQAAGRGLQLLFYSVGIGQISSEVPQNLSASRPQDRQFILSSKKLLLSDSGFYLCARFTGGPRSYTFGSGTRLTVV.

The chain has TRBV19 and TRBJ1-5, with D unclear. CDR1 is LNHDA and CDR2 is SQIVND in the germline V gene (reference sequence). V was trimmed by 3 bases and J by 9 bases, leaving 9 bases between them. The CDR3 has 12 residues. CDR3 region: CASSIHPGPQHF. The CDR3 coding sequence is TGTGCCAGTAGTATCCATCCGGGGCCCCAGCATTTT.

The chain combines TRBV29-1 with TRBJ2-2, with 9 bases identical to TRBD2. V trimming: 3 bases; J trimming: 4 bases; junction bases outside the gene matches: 9. The CDR3 totals 16 residues. Germline V gives CDR1 SQVTM, CDR2 ANQGSEA. The CDR3 reads CSVEDLAGAGTGELFF. CDR3 nucleotide sequence: TGCAGCGTTGAGGATTTAGCGGGAGCGGGCACCGGGGAGCTGTTTTTT.

This chain connects TRBV19 to TRBJ2-7; the match to TRBD1 covers 7 bases. J gave up 2 bases and V 4 bases, and 11 bases lay outside the gene matches. Germline CDR1 LNHDA, CDR2 SQIVND (reference sequence). The CDR3 has 16 residues. The CDR3 bases are TGTGCCAGTAGTAGCTCGACAGGGACGCCACCCTACGAGCAGTACTTC. This sequence encodes CASSSSTGTPPYEQYF.

J is TRBJ1-3 and V is TRBV19; D is ambiguous. The V gene lost 8 bases and the J gene lost 2 bases, with 10 bases spanning the gap. The CDR3 spans 13 residues. CDR1 and CDR2 (germline): LNHDA, SQIVND (reference sequence). The CDR3 spells CASSVFPGNTIYF. DNA for the CDR3: TGTGCCAGTTCAGTTTTCCCTGGAAACACCATATATTTT.

This clone came up a few times. The V and J genes are TRBV3-1 (or the pseudogene TRBV3-2) and TRBJ1-1, with unresolved D. The V gene lost 7 bases and the J gene lost 1 base, with 10 bases spanning the gap. CDR1 and CDR2 (germline): LGHDT, YNNKEL (reference sequence). The CDR3 runs to 13 residues. Written as DNA, the CDR3 is TGTGCCAGCACCACAGAGCCGAACACTGAAGCTTTCTTT. Protein product: CASTTEPNTEAFF.

The rearrangement links TRBV5-6 to TRBJ1-3, with TRBD1 identical over 10 bases. Per germline, CDR1 SGHDT and CDR2 YYEEEE. The CDR3 contains 15 residues. V was clipped by 4 bases and J by 4 bases; unmatched bases: 5. CDR3 amino acids: CASSRGQGSGNTIYF. The CDR3 DNA is TGTGCCAGCAGCAGGGGACAGGGGTCAGGAAACACCATATATTTT.

V gene TRBV28 combines with J gene TRBJ2-4; D might be TRBD2 (5 bases). Germline values: CDR1 MDHEN, CDR2 SYDVKM. Trimming shortened V by 5 bases and J by 8 bases, and 16 bases separated the two germline ends. This CDR3 spans 14 amino acids. The CDR3 loop reads CASSPGPPGDIQYF. The CDR3 DNA is TGTGCCAGCAGTCCAGGACCTCCCGGGGACATTCAGTACTTC. Supplemented by reference TRBV28 and TRBJ2-4, the full variable domain reads DVKVTQSSRYLVKRTGEKVFLECVQDMDHENMFWYRQDPGLGLRLIYFSYDVKMKEKGDIPEGYSVSREKKERFSLILESASTNQTSMYLCASSPGPPGDIQYFGAGTRLSVL.

The chain employs TRBV7-6 and TRBJ2-7, with TRBD1 as a possible D gene (5 bases). The CDR3 runs to 15 residues. The V and J ends lost 5 bases and 3 bases respectively, with 17 bases between them. Germline assignment: CDR1 SGHVS and CDR2 FNYEAQ. Here the CDR3 reads CASSPQQGPYYEQYF. As DNA, the CDR3 is TGTGCCAGCAGCCCCCAGCAGGGCCCGTACTACGAGCAGTACTTC.